The 2 T cell receptor beta chains given below trace back to one sample, sequenced in a study of somatic mutations in cytotoxic T cells in rheumatoid arthritis. This table comes from immunoSEQ multiplex PCR, and its TCRdb copy is limited to in-frame clones, with some not included. The sample lists some 16,000 clones; around 82% were seen once. What was sequenced was CD8+ T cells sorted from blood. The receptors come from a woman between 50 and 59 years old with rheumatoid arthritis.

The chain combines TRBV30 with TRBJ2-3; TRBD2 agrees at 11 bases. Looked up from germline, CDR1 is GTSNPN and CDR2 is SVGIG (reference sequence). The V gene end was trimmed by 4 bases and the J gene end by 0 bases; junction bases not matched to a gene: 3. CDR3 length equals 15 residues. The DNA for the CDR3 is TGTGCCTGGACTAGCGGGGGGACTAGCACAGATACGCAGTATTTT. Translation: CAWTSGGTSTDTQYF. Looking up the rest from reference TRBV30 and TRBJ2-3 gives the full variable domain: SQTIHQWPATLVQPVGSPLSLECTVEGTSNPNLYWYRQAAGRGLQLLFYSVGIGQISSEVPQNLSASRPQDRQFILSSKKLLLSDSGFYLCAWTSGGTSTDTQYFGPGTRLTVL.

The chain has TRBV9 and TRBJ1-1; possibly TRBD1 for D (6 bases). Germline V gene lookup returns CDR1 SGDLS and CDR2 YYNGEE. V was cut by 0 bases and J by 4 bases, with 16 bases left in between. This CDR3 is 16 amino acids long. The CDR3 protein is CASSVGGGVGGTEAFF. In nucleotides, the CDR3 is TGTGCCAGCAGCGTAGGTGGAGGGGTAGGGGGCACTGAAGCTTTCTTT.